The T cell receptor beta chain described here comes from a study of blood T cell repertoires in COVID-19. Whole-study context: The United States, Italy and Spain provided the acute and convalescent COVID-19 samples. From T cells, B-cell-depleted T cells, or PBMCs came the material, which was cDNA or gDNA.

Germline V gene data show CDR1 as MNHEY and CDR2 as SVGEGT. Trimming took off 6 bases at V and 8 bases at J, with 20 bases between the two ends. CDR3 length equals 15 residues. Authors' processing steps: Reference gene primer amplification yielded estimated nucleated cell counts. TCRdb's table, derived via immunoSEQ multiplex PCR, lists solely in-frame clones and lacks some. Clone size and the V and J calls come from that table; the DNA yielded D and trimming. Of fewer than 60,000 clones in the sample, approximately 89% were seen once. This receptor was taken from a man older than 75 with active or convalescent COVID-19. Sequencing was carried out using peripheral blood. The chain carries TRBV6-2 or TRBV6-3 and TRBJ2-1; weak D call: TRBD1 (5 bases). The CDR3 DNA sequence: TGTGCCAGCAGCCCCGGACAATTTTTCTTTGATGAGCAGTTCTTC. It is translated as CASSPGQFFFDEQFF.